These 28 T cell receptor beta chains came from one sample sequenced in a study of blood T cell repertoires in COVID-19. Profiled with immunoSEQ multiplex PCR; TCRdb holds only in-frame clones, not every one. Of 220,000 or so clones listed, 85% to 90% were seen once; the top ten hold around 0.85%. Sequenced material: PBMCs or T cells enriched from blood (not recorded which). The receptors derive from a man in his forties or fifties who had been exposed to COVID-19.

The CDR3 region has the DNA TGTGCCAGCTCCCCCTCGAGGAGTGACTATGGCTACACCTTC. The encoded protein is CASSPSRSDYGYTF. The chain combines TRBV18 with TRBJ1-2; D gene unclear. The germline V and J ends were trimmed by 6 bases and 3 bases, with 14 bases remaining between them. Germline-derived CDR1 and CDR2 are KGHSH and LQKENI. The CDR3 runs 14 residues. The variable domain in full, completed from reference TRBV18 and TRBJ1-2, reads NAGVMQNPRHLVRRRGQEARLRCSPMKGHSHVYWYRQLPEEGLKFMVYLQKENIIDESGMPKERFSAEFPKEGPSILRIQQVVRGDSAAYFCASSPSRSDYGYTFGSGTRLTVV.

The chain uses TRBV5-1 and TRBJ2-7; possible D gene TRBD1, 6 bases. The CDR3 is made up of 13 amino acids. V was clipped by 4 bases and J by 3 bases, with 11 bases between them. Per germline, CDR1 SGHRS and CDR2 YFSETQ. The CDR3 here is CASSHGQNYEQYF. The CDR3 region has the DNA TGCGCCAGCAGCCATGGACAGAACTACGAGCAGTACTTC.

The rearrangement joins TRBV7-3 to TRBJ1-1; D unclear. The germline V gene encodes CDR1 SGHTA and CDR2 FQGTGA. This CDR3 has 13 amino acids. V shed 3 bases and J shed 4 bases, with 9 bases lying between them. The CDR3 sequence: CASSFGGGTEAFF. CDR3 coding DNA: TGTGCCAGCAGCTTCGGAGGAGGCACTGAAGCTTTCTTT.

The chain uses TRBV4-1 and TRBJ1-5; TRBD1 is a possible D gene (5 bases). The CDR3 covers 14 residues. Deletions cut 1 base from V and 7 bases from J, with 11 bases between. Germline assignment: CDR1 MGHRA and CDR2 YSYEKL. This CDR3 is CASSQGRGGQPQHF. The CDR3 DNA is TGCGCCAGCAGCCAAGGTCGGGGGGGACAGCCCCAGCATTTT.

J is TRBJ1-2 and V is TRBV9; the D gene is possibly TRBD1 (5 bases). In germline, CDR1 is SGDLS, CDR2 YYNGEE. The V end was cut by 5 bases, the J end by 2 bases, with 13 bases between. CDR3 length equals 14 residues. The DNA for the CDR3 is TGTGCCAGCAGTTTGGGGACTGGGAACTATGGCTACACCTTC. Its protein product is CASSLGTGNYGYTF.

The chain combines TRBV24-1 with TRBJ2-5; a possible D gene is TRBD2 (6 bases). Germline lookup yields CDR1 KGHDR and CDR2 SFDVKD. With 4 bases removed from V and 4 bases from J, the gap between germline ends came to 15 bases. This CDR3 contains 15 residues. CDR3 sequence (DNA): TGTGCCACCAGTGAAGGGGACTCCTATCCAGAGACCCAGTACTTC. Translated, it gives CATSEGDSYPETQYF.

CDR3 sequence (DNA): TGTGCCAGCAGCGGGACAGGGGCCAATCAGCCCCAGCATTTT. Amino acids: CASSGTGANQPQHF. The chain uses TRBV7-9 and TRBJ1-5, with TRBD1 matching over 10 bases. The CDR3 length is 14 residues. Germline V CDR1 and CDR2: SEHNR, FQNEAQ (reference sequence). With 5 bases clipped from V and 3 bases from J, the junction kept 1 base outside the gene matches. The full variable domain, completed using reference TRBV7-9 and TRBJ1-5, is DTGVSQNPRHKITKRGQNVTFRCDPISEHNRLYWYRQTLGQGPEFLTYFQNEAQLEKSRLLSDRFSAERPKGSFSTLEIQRTEQGDSAMYLCASSGTGANQPQHFGDGTRLSIL.

The chain couples TRBV5-1 to TRBJ2-3; no reliable D call. V lost 1 base, J lost 2 bases, and 17 bases lay in between. From germline, CDR1 is SGHRS and CDR2 YFSETQ. This CDR3 comprises 17 residues. Here the CDR3 reads CASSLSLAETYTDTQYF. DNA for the CDR3: TGCGCCAGCAGCTTGTCCCTGGCGGAGACGTACACAGATACGCAGTATTTT. The variable domain in full, completed from reference TRBV5-1 and TRBJ2-3, reads KAGVTQTPRYLIKTRGQQVTLSCSPISGHRSVSWYQQTPGQGLQFLFEYFSETQRNKGNFPGRFSGRQFSNSRSEMNVSTLELGDSALYLCASSLSLAETYTDTQYFGPGTRLTVL.

This clone was seen more than once but under ten times. The same CDR3 can be traced to other DNA sequences in this sample. This chain uses TRBV5-1 with TRBJ1-5; TRBD1 matches at 7 bases. CDR1 and CDR2 (germline): SGHRS, YFSETQ. V lost 4 bases, J lost 3 bases, and 4 bases stayed unmatched. The CDR3 runs 14 residues. CDR3 protein: CASSVTGINQPQHF. The CDR3 region has the DNA TGCGCCAGCAGCGTGACAGGGATCAATCAGCCCCAGCATTTT.

The gene calls are TRBV4-1 and TRBJ1-1, with 8 bases identical to TRBD1. Germline CDR1 MGHRA, CDR2 YSYEKL. The CDR3 spans 13 residues. After removal of 5 bases from V and 5 bases from J, the junction contained 4 bases not matched to a gene. This CDR3 is CASSSGGLTEAFF. The CDR3 DNA reads TGCGCCAGCAGCTCAGGGGGCCTTACTGAAGCTTTCTTT.

The gene calls are TRBV7-9 and TRBJ2-7, with D uncertain. Trimming shortened V by 5 bases and J by 10 bases, and 12 bases separated the two germline ends. CDR1 and CDR2 from the germline V gene are SEHNR and FQNEAQ (reference sequence). The CDR3 sequence is 11 residues long. The CDR3 DNA sequence: TGTGCCAGCAGCCCGTTATACGGTCAGTACTTC. Protein sequence: CASSPLYGQYF.

The rearrangement uses TRBV11-2 and TRBJ1-2; D is unresolved. The length of the CDR3 is 13 residues. Germline assignment: CDR1 SGHAT and CDR2 FQNNGV. With 4 bases removed from V and 7 bases from J, the gap between germline ends came to 13 bases. The CDR3, as DNA: TGTGCCAGCAGCTGGCACGGAGGTAGTGGCTACACCTTC. This sequence encodes CASSWHGGSGYTF.

CDR3 sequence (DNA): TGTGCCAGTAGTATAGGGACAGCCTCCAACTATGGCTACACCTTC. It encodes CASSIGTASNYGYTF. The J gene is TRBJ1-2, the V gene TRBV19; possibly TRBD1 for D (6 bases). Trimming removed 1 base at V and 2 bases at J, with 11 bases between. The length of the CDR3 is 15 residues. Germline CDR1 and CDR2: LNHDA and SQIVND (reference sequence).

The chain links TRBV5-1 to TRBJ1-2, with D unclear. Germline V gene sequence: CDR1 SGHRS, CDR2 YFSETQ. This CDR3 is 14 amino acids long. V lost 1 base and J 1 base, leaving 8 bases between the germline ends. CDR3 region: CASSLLGSNYGYTF. CDR3 nucleotide sequence: TGCGCCAGCAGCTTGCTTGGGAGTAACTATGGCTACACCTTC.

For the CDR3, the DNA is TGTGCCAGCAGCTTCGAGCTGACCCGGGCGGGACCTAACTATGGCTACACCTTC. The encoded protein is CASSFELTRAGPNYGYTF. V and J are TRBV5-4 and TRBJ1-2; D is possibly TRBD1 (5 bases). From germline, CDR1 is SGHNT and CDR2 YYREEE (reference sequence). V gave up 2 bases and J gave up 0 bases, with 20 bases separating them. This CDR3 is 18 amino acids long.

A word on this clone: The junction and the germline gene differ at one end; a read error may be behind it. Other DNA variants within this sample encode the same CDR3. The chain recombines TRBV12-3 or TRBV12-4 with TRBJ2-2; D uncertain. The CDR3 is made up of 12 amino acids. CDR3 amino acids: CASSSDTGELFF. The CDR3 DNA sequence: TGTGCTAGCAGTTCGGACACCGGGGAGCTGTTTTTT.

The V call is TRBV20-1, the J call TRBJ1-1; TRBD1 might be the D (5 bases). This CDR3 region has 10 residues. V was pared by 7 bases and J by 11 bases, with 14 bases between. Looked up from germline, CDR1 is DFQATT and CDR2 is SNEGSKA (reference sequence). The CDR3 sequence: CSVPRGDAFF. DNA of the CDR3: TGCAGTGTCCCTCGGGGGGACGCTTTCTTT.

The chain employs TRBV28 and TRBJ1-2, with TRBD1 identical over 9 bases. This CDR3 contains 13 residues. Germline V gene data show CDR1 as MDHEN and CDR2 as SYDVKM. V lost 6 bases and J lost 7; bases outside the gene matches: 6. The CDR3 reads CASSAGTGLGYTF. The CDR3, as DNA: TGTGCCAGCAGCGCCGGGACAGGGCTTGGCTACACCTTC.

This clone came up a few times. The chain employs TRBV11-3 and TRBJ1-4; possibly TRBD1 for D (6 bases). The CDR3 is made up of 13 amino acids. V dropped 5 bases and J dropped 4 bases, with 8 bases sitting between them. The germline V gene has CDR1 SGHNT and CDR2 YENEEA. CDR3 amino acids: CASSGQHNEKLFF. The CDR3, as DNA: TGTGCCAGCAGCGGACAGCATAATGAAAAACTGTTTTTT.

The V gene is TRBV5-1, the J gene TRBJ2-1; 7 nucleotides align to TRBD2. CDR1 SGHRS and CDR2 YFSETQ come from the germline V gene. The junction had 2 bases not matched to a gene; V was cut back by 2 bases and J by 6 bases. This CDR3 spans 13 amino acids. CDR3 in amino acids: CASSFSGINEQFF. In DNA, the CDR3 is TGCGCCAGCAGCTTCAGCGGGATCAATGAGCAGTTCTTC.

The rearrangement links TRBV6-6 to TRBJ1-2; D is unresolved. CDR1 and CDR2 (germline): MNHNY, SVGAGI (reference sequence). The length of the CDR3 is 18 residues. The V end was cut by 5 bases, the J end by 6 bases, with 28 bases between. The DNA for the CDR3 is TGTGCCAGCAGTCCCGGTTTTACCGCAGGCCACTTCTTGGATGGCTACACCTTC. It codes for CASSPGFTAGHFLDGYTF.

This clone is a singleton in its sample. This chain joins TRBV7-3 and TRBJ2-2; TRBD2 matches at 14 bases. The V gene end was trimmed by 5 bases and the J gene end by 4 bases; junction bases not matched to a gene: 3. CDR3 length equals 16 residues. Germline values: CDR1 SGHTA, CDR2 FQGTGA. The CDR3 coding sequence is TGTGCCAGCAGCCTGACTAGCGGGAGGGCCACCGGGGAGCTGTTTTTT. Translation gives CASSLTSGRATGELFF.

This rearrangement joins TRBV24-1 to TRBJ1-2; a possible D gene is TRBD1 (5 bases). Trimming removed 0 bases from V and 0 bases from J, with 16 bases in between. This CDR3 has 18 amino acids. Per the germline V gene, CDR1 is KGHDR and CDR2 is SFDVKD. The CDR3 spells CATSDLRRGPEPNYGYTF. CDR3 coding DNA: TGTGCCACCAGTGATTTGCGGAGGGGTCCTGAACCTAACTATGGCTACACCTTC.

The chain is built from TRBV6-5 and TRBJ2-7; D unclear. Germline CDR1 reads MNHEY; CDR2 reads SVGAGI. There are 14 residues in the CDR3. The V end lost 7 bases, the J end lost 3 bases, and 16 bases lay between the germline ends. CDR3: CASIVSFAVYEQYV. The CDR3 DNA reads TGTGCCAGCATAGTTAGCTTCGCGGTCTACGAGCAGTACGTC.

The chain carries TRBV5-1 and TRBJ1-2; the D gene is possibly TRBD1 (6 bases). CDR1 SGHRS and CDR2 YFSETQ come from the germline V gene. The ends were cut back, 5 bases at V and 5 bases at J, with 22 bases in the middle. The CDR3 has 16 residues. The CDR3 coding sequence is TGCGCCAGCAGGAGCACGTATGGGACACAAAGTTATGGCTACACCTTC. This encodes CASRSTYGTQSYGYTF.

This clone was observed once. The chain joins TRBV7-2 to TRBJ1-5; D is ambiguous. The CDR3 length is 13 residues. Germline V CDR1 and CDR2: SGHTA, FQGNSA. V gave up 2 bases and J gave up 6 bases, with 8 bases separating them. CDR3 amino acids: CASSLSFRQPQHF. The CDR3 DNA reads as TGTGCCAGCAGCTTATCGTTCCGTCAGCCCCAGCATTTT.

V and J are TRBV5-6 and TRBJ1-4, with no clear D. V shed 2 bases and J shed 2 bases, with 16 bases lying between them. The CDR3 runs to 17 residues. Germline V lookup: CDR1 SGHDT, CDR2 YYEEEE. The CDR3 sequence is CASSFDKAGPTNEKLFF. DNA of the CDR3: TGTGCCAGCAGCTTTGACAAGGCGGGTCCGACTAATGAAAAACTGTTTTTT.

This chain links TRBV9 with TRBJ2-1; 8 nucleotides match TRBD2. CDR1 is SGDLS and CDR2 is YYNGEE in the germline V gene. The CDR3 runs to 15 residues. V shed 0 bases, J shed 8 bases, and the junction held 7 bases outside the gene matches. Here the CDR3 reads CASSVVRLASDEQFF. In nucleotides, the CDR3 is TGTGCCAGCAGCGTAGTGCGACTAGCGTCGGATGAGCAGTTCTTC.